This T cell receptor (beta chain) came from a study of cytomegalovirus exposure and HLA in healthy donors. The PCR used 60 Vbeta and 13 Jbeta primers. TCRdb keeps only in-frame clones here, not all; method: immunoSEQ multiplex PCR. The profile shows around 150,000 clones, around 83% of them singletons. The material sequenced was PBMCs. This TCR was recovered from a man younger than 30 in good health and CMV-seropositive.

The CDR3 spells CASSSPPGLAGDTDTQYF. In DNA, the CDR3 is TGTGCCAGCAGCTCCCCTCCGGGACTAGCGGGGGATACAGATACGCAGTATTTT. The V and J genes are TRBV11-2 and TRBJ2-3, with 14 bases fitting TRBD2. After removal of 4 bases from V and 3 bases from J, the junction contained 9 bases not matched to a gene. CDR1 is SGHAT, CDR2 FQNNGV, per germline. This CDR3 comprises 18 residues.